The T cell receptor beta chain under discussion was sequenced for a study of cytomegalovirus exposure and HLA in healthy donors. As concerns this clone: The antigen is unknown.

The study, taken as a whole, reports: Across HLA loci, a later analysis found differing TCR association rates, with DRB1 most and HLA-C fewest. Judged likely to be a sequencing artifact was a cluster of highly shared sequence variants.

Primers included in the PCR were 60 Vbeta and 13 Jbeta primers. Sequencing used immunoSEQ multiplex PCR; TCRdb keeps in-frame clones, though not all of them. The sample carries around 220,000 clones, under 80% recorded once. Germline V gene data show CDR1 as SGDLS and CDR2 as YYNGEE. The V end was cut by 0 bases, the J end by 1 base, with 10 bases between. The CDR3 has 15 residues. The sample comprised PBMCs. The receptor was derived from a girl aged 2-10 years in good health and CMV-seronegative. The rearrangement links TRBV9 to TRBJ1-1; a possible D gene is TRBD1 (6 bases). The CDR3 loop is CASSVEGHPNTEAFF. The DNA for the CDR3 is TGTGCCAGCAGCGTAGAGGGACACCCGAACACTGAAGCTTTCTTT.